The clone carrying this TCR beta chain was detected ten times or more. The source material, RNA transcripts, was used to amplify TCR beta CDR3 regions. RT-PCR in the first round (using the HTBI primer set) targeted the TCR CDR3. TCRdb re-analysed the multiplex PCR reads in MiXCR, keeping a single row per CDR3 protein. This sample has about 690,000 distinct CDR3 sequences, with roughly 17% found just once. This sample was taken from a study of T cells in Graves' hyperthyroidism and ophthalmopathy. The overall study: Peripheral blood was acquired at first diagnosis, ahead of any therapy whatsoever.

The CDR3 length is 17 residues. Per germline, CDR1 SNHLY and CDR2 FYNNEI. V was pared by 1 base and J by 2 bases, with 7 bases of the junction left unmatched. The hyperthyroidism patients had all been newly diagnosed, and their disease duration was under 2 months. Their ages ranged from 18 to 65 years. Clinical symptoms, serum thyroxine and TRAb, thyroid ultrasound and orbital computed tomography together formed the diagnostic basis. This chain connects TRBV2 to TRBJ2-1; TRBD2 matches at 8 bases. The material sequenced was blood. The sequence derives from a man between 50 and 59 years old with Graves' hyperthyroidism. The CDR3 DNA follows: TGTGCCAGCAGTGAAGAATCCGGGACTAGAACCTACAATGAGCAGTTCTTC. This codes for CASSEESGTRTYNEQFF.